The 23 T cell receptor beta chains below come from one sample, sequenced in a study. TCRdb reprocessed the RT-PCR reads with MiXCR, giving one entry per CDR3 protein. The data hold about 680,000 distinct CDR3 sequences, with 14% observed a single time. Sequencing input: memory CD4+ T cells from blood. The receptors here all came from a female donor in good health, serving as a healthy control.

This clonotype was seen only a few times. The CDR3 DNA follows: TGTGCCAGCAGACTAGCGGGAACTGGTGAGCAGTTCTTC. Its translation: CASRLAGTGEQFF. The chain employs TRBV6-2 or TRBV6-3 and TRBJ2-1, with 10 bases lining up with TRBD2. Germline-derived CDR1 and CDR2 are MNHEY and SVGEGT. V lost 6 bases and J lost 9; bases outside the gene matches: 5. This CDR3 spans 13 amino acids.

This chain joins TRBV2 and TRBJ2-3, with 12 positions matching TRBD2. The germline V gene encodes CDR1 SNHLY and CDR2 FYNNEI. The V segment lost 6 bases and the J segment 4 bases; nucleotides outside the gene matches: 8. The CDR3 runs to 16 residues. The chain's CDR3 is CASSPTSGSSSDTQYF. CDR3 sequence (DNA): TGTGCCAGCAGCCCGACTAGCGGGAGTTCGTCAGATACGCAGTATTTT.

This clonotype showed up just a few times. The rearrangement uses TRBV29-1 and TRBJ1-2, with 8 bases matching TRBD1. Germline CDR1 SQVTM, CDR2 ANQGSEA. The CDR3 has 13 amino acids. The junction had 7 bases not matched to a gene; V was cut back by 2 bases and J by 8 bases. The CDR3 DNA reads TGCAGCGTTGAACAGGGGGCGACGGGGGGCTACACCTTC. Translated, it gives CSVEQGATGGYTF.

There are a few counts of this clonotype. The rearrangement joins TRBV19 to TRBJ2-2; 9 nucleotides align to TRBD1. Unmatched junction bases numbered 8, after V lost 4 bases and J lost 5 bases. This CDR3 contains 16 residues. Germline V gene data show CDR1 as LNHDA and CDR2 as SQIVND (reference sequence). CDR3: CASSKQGARETGELFF. CDR3 bases: TGTGCCAGTAGTAAACAGGGGGCGCGGGAGACCGGGGAGCTGTTTTTT.

This clonotype has only a few counts. The chain is built from TRBV5-1 and TRBJ1-2, with D possibly being TRBD1 (6 bases). The CDR3 loop spans 14 amino acids. V was shortened by 4 bases and J by 4 bases, with 14 bases between the two germline ends. Germline V gives CDR1 SGHRS, CDR2 YFSETQ. CDR3 loop: CASSLHRDGYGYTF. In DNA form, the CDR3 reads TGCGCCAGCAGCCTACACAGGGACGGCTATGGCTACACCTTC.

This clonotype has just a few counts. The rearrangement links TRBV7-7 to TRBJ2-2, with 13 bases lining up with TRBD2. Germline CDR1 SSHAT, CDR2 FNYEAQ (reference sequence). This CDR3 is 15 amino acids long. The CDR3 DNA reads TGTGCTATCAGCCCGGGACTAGCGGGGACCGGGGAGCTGTTTTTT. Its protein product is CAISPGLAGTGELFF. Filled out from reference TRBV7-7 and TRBJ2-2, the complete variable domain reads GAGVSQSPRYKVTKRGQDVTLRCDPISSHATLYWYQQALGQGPEFLTYFNYEAQPDKSGLPSDRFSAERPEGSISTLTIQRTEQRDSAMYRCAISPGLAGTGELFFGEGSRLTVL.

This clonotype was detected only a few times. This chain connects TRBV27 to TRBJ1-6; D not certain. Germline V CDR1 and CDR2: MNHEY, SMNVEV (reference sequence). Trimming left V 5 bases short and J 3 bases short, with 14 bases between. This CDR3 region has 16 residues. The CDR3 nucleotides are TGTGCCAGCAGTGCTGACGGAAGGATCTATAATTCACCCCTCCACTTT. Its protein product is CASSADGRIYNSPLHF.

CDR3 in DNA: TGTGCCAGCAGCCCCCGACAGGGTGGATCACCCCTCCACTTT. Translated, it gives CASSPRQGGSPLHF. J is TRBJ1-6 and V is TRBV7-2; 7 positions match TRBD1. The CDR3 extends over 14 amino acids. CDR1 is SGHTA and CDR2 is FQGNSA in the germline V gene. V gave up 5 bases and J gave up 10 bases; unmatched junction bases: 8.

This clonotype was detected ten times or more. This chain connects TRBV20-1 to TRBJ2-7; TRBD2 matches at 7 bases. The germline CDR1 and CDR2 sequences are DFQATT and SNEGSKA (reference sequence). This CDR3 contains 13 residues. V dropped 3 bases and J dropped 2; count of bases not matched to a gene: 4. The chain's CDR3 is CSARGLAAYEQYF. The DNA of the CDR3 is TGCAGTGCTAGGGGCCTAGCGGCCTACGAGCAGTACTTC.

This chain joins TRBV20-1 and TRBJ2-1, with D perhaps TRBD2 (6 bases). The CDR3 runs to 12 residues. The germline V gene encodes CDR1 DFQATT and CDR2 SNEGSKA (reference sequence). The CDR3 DNA is TGCAGGGTCGTTAGCGGTGACAATGAGCAGTTCTTC. Its protein is CRVVSGDNEQFF.

This clonotype was observed a handful of times. This chain links TRBV6-1 with TRBJ2-7; D perhaps matches TRBD2 (7 bases). Per germline, CDR1 MNHNS and CDR2 SASEGT. The CDR3 length is 12 residues. V gave up 2 bases and J gave up 12 bases, with 14 bases separating them. DNA for the CDR3: TGTGCCAGCAGTGAAAATGCGGGGGCCACGTACTTC. Amino acid sequence: CASSENAGATYF.

This clonotype was seen just once. V is TRBV5-4 and J is TRBJ2-7; no reliable D call. V was shortened by 4 bases and J by 1 base, with 12 bases between the two germline ends. Germline CDR1 and CDR2: SGHNT and YYREEE (reference sequence). This CDR3 region has 14 residues. CDR3 DNA sequence: TGTGCCAGCAGCCCTACCGCCGGGTCCTACGAGCAGTACTTC. Translation gives CASSPTAGSYEQYF.

This rearrangement joins TRBV10-3 to TRBJ2-3, with 10 bases fitting TRBD1. V trimming: 2 bases; J trimming: 6 bases; junction bases outside the gene matches: 5. This CDR3 has 15 residues. CDR1 is ENHRY and CDR2 is SYGVKD in the germline V gene. The CDR3 sequence is CAISEGDRGGDTQYF. The CDR3 DNA is TGTGCCATCAGTGAGGGGGACAGGGGAGGCGATACGCAGTATTTT.

This clonotype was observed at least ten times. The rearrangement uses TRBV7-3 and TRBJ2-3, with D possibly being TRBD2 (6 bases). The length of the CDR3 is 15 residues. Germline V lookup: CDR1 SGHTA, CDR2 FQGTGA. Trimming took 5 bases from V and 3 from J, leaving 15 bases between them. CDR3 bases: TGTGCCAGCAGCCCGGGGACTTCCAGGACAGATACGCAGTATTTT. Protein sequence: CASSPGTSRTDTQYF.

This clonotype came up many times. V usage is TRBV12-3 or TRBV12-4 and J usage is TRBJ1-6; D not resolved. The CDR3 is 12 residues long. The V and J ends lost 2 bases and 10 bases respectively, with 6 bases between them. CDR3 coding DNA: TGTGCCAGCAGTTTAACCCACTCACCCCTCCACTTT. This translates into CASSLTHSPLHF.

This clonotype was recorded at least ten times. The V gene is TRBV20-1, the J gene TRBJ2-7; 11 bases line up with TRBD2. V lost 3 bases to trimming and J lost 3 bases; unmatched junction nucleotides: 7. The V gene's germline CDR1 is DFQATT and CDR2 SNEGSKA (reference sequence). The CDR3 loop spans 15 amino acids. This chain's CDR3 is CSASGTSGKNYEQYF. The CDR3, as DNA: TGCAGTGCTAGCGGGACTAGCGGAAAGAACTACGAGCAGTACTTC.

V is TRBV6-5 and J is TRBJ2-1; maybe TRBD1 (6 bases). Trimming took 6 bases from V and 7 from J, leaving 25 bases between them. The CDR3 has 17 amino acids. CDR1 is MNHEY, CDR2 SVGAGI, per germline. CDR3 nucleotide sequence: TGTGCCAGCAGCGACGGGGACAACCCGAAAAAAGGAAATGAGCAGTTCTTC. Translated: CASSDGDNPKKGNEQFF.

The table lists this clonotype with many counts. J is TRBJ2-7 and V is TRBV7-2; D possibly corresponds to TRBD2 (5 bases). The V gene's germline CDR1 is SGHTA and CDR2 FQGNSA. CDR3 size: 14 residues. With 3 bases removed from V and 0 bases from J, the gap between germline ends came to 9 bases. The CDR3 DNA sequence: TGTGCCAGCAGCTTCCGGGAAAGCTCCTACGAGCAGTACTTC. It encodes CASSFRESSYEQYF.

This clonotype was seen ten or more times. The chain uses TRBV10-3 and TRBJ2-7; TRBD2 matches 7 bases. The junction had 3 bases not matched to a gene; V was cut back by 6 bases and J by 7 bases. This CDR3 spans 11 amino acids. CDR1 ENHRY and CDR2 SYGVKD come from the germline V gene. The DNA for the CDR3 is TGTGCCATCAGGCGGGGGAGAGAGCAGTACTTC. Protein: CAIRRGREQYF.

The genes are TRBV30 and TRBJ2-2, with 14 bases identical to TRBD2. Germline V CDR1 and CDR2: GTSNPN, SVGIG (reference sequence). The CDR3 consists of 19 residues. With 4 bases clipped from V and 0 bases from J, the junction kept 10 bases outside the gene matches. The CDR3 DNA reads as TGTGCCTGGAACGCCGGGACTAGCGGGAGAGTGCCGAACACCGGGGAGCTGTTTTTT. Encoded protein: CAWNAGTSGRVPNTGELFF.

This chain links TRBV10-3 with TRBJ2-5, with a possible D match to TRBD1 (6 bases). CDR1 is ENHRY and CDR2 is SYGVKD in the germline V gene. With 8 bases removed from V and 2 bases from J, the gap between germline ends came to 18 bases. The length of the CDR3 is 15 residues. DNA for the CDR3: TGTGCCATCGGGAAGTCTAAGGGGGAACAAGAGACCCAGTACTTC. This gives the protein CAIGKSKGEQETQYF.

The chain uses TRBV4-2 and TRBJ2-3; 11 bases map to TRBD2. The CDR3 totals 17 residues. J gave up 2 bases and V 1 base, and 5 bases lay outside the gene matches. Germline V gives CDR1 LGHNA, CDR2 YNFKEQ. CDR3 region: CASSQGGTSGNTDTQYF. The DNA for the CDR3 is TGTGCCAGCAGCCAAGGCGGGACTAGCGGAAACACAGATACGCAGTATTTT.

This clonotype was detected ten times or more. This chain connects TRBV20-1 to TRBJ2-1; 9 bases match TRBD2. The CDR3 is 15 amino acids. With 6 bases clipped from V and 1 base from J, the junction kept 7 bases outside the gene matches. Germline values: CDR1 DFQATT, CDR2 SNEGSKA (reference sequence). CDR3 in DNA: TGCAGTGCCATTCCGACTAGCGGATCCTACAATGAGCAGTTCTTC. Amino acids: CSAIPTSGSYNEQFF.